A single count supports the clone carrying this T cell receptor (beta chain). Looked up from germline, CDR1 is MDHEN and CDR2 is SYDVKM. Trimming cost V 8 bases and J 1 base, with 8 bases left between them. The CDR3 has 12 residues. In the authors' methods: The authors estimated nucleated cell counts from reference gene primer amplification. Sequencing was performed with immunoSEQ multiplex PCR; in TCRdb, only in-frame clones are kept and a portion is missing. V, J and clone size are those of that table, while D and trimming were read from the DNA. The table has about 440,000 clones, about 85% seen once; the top ten hold over 1.5%. Assignment of participants to cohorts was predicated upon participant-reported clinical history. These data originate in a study of blood T cell repertoires in COVID-19. Across the whole study: The United States, Italy and Spain provided the acute and convalescent COVID-19 samples. The cDNA or gDNA used as material had been derived from T cells, B-cell-depleted T cells, or PBMCs.

V and J are TRBV28 and TRBJ1-2; possibly TRBD1 for D (5 bases). Sequencing was performed on PBMCs or T cells enriched from blood (not recorded which). The source is a woman between 18 and 29 years old with acute COVID-19. CDR3 sequence: CASCQGNYGYTF. The CDR3 DNA sequence: TGTGCCAGCTGTCAGGGTAACTATGGCTACACCTTC.